This TCR beta chain emerged from a study of shared clonotypes between healthy human individuals. Study-wide results and limits: The naive CD4 repertoires of a handful of donors were compared, and around 5% of clonotypes were shared.

In the naive CD8 group, cells lacked CD45RO and were positively selected for CCR7, so terminally differentiated effector memory CD45RA+ cells were left out. Each sample came from a Caucasian adult donor living in Nashville, Tennessee. CDR1 SEHNR and CDR2 FQNEAQ come from the germline V gene (reference sequence). The V and J ends lost 9 bases and 1 base respectively, with 15 bases between them. There are 14 residues in the CDR3. A remark on this clone: Its antigen is not known.

Here immunoSEQ multiplex PCR was the method, and the copy in TCRdb shows in-frame clones only, minus some. The top ten clones hold about 1.1% of a sample with over 2 million clones, about 94% of them seen once. The clonotype originates from a man aged 18 to 30 in good health. This sequence joins TRBV7-9 and TRBJ1-1; tentatively, D is TRBD1 (6 bases). The sequenced sample consisted of naive CD8+ T cells sorted from blood. This chain's CDR3 is CASIPGQENTEAFF. CDR3 DNA: TGTGCCAGTATTCCGGGACAAGAGAACACTGAAGCTTTCTTT.